Each of the 18 T cell receptor beta chains below was sequenced from the same sample in a study of CD8 T cells in ankylosing spondylitis (dated by TCRdb to 2016 to 2017). Libraries came from 5' RACE. TCRdb records Illumina HiSeq 2500 as the sequencer. TCRdb cleaned the public reads at Q25 with fastp, built clones with MiXCR and kept in-frame beta chains. Rows with one shared CDR3 protein collapse into an entry with the most common genes and DNA. Within this sample are more than 150,000 distinct CDR3 sequences, with over 10% of them counted one time only. The ten largest clones add up to approximately 15% of the sample. The sequencing input was blood, either unsorted or a sorted T cell fraction (not recorded which). The receptors come from a male donor with ankylosing spondylitis or in good health (not recorded which).

This clonotype was found many times. V gene TRBV5-1 combines with J gene TRBJ2-3, with D perhaps matching TRBD2 (5 bases). Germline assignment: CDR1 SGHRS and CDR2 YFSETQ. The V end was cut by 0 bases, the J end by 0 bases, with 11 bases between. The CDR3 runs to 16 residues. DNA for the CDR3: TGCGCCAGCAGCTTGGCGTTAGCGTCTAGCACAGATACGCAGTATTTT. Translation: CASSLALASSTDTQYF.

Ten or more counts support this clonotype. V is TRBV3-1 and J is TRBJ2-7; unclear D gene. Germline values: CDR1 LGHDT, CDR2 YNNKEL (reference sequence). The CDR3 spans 14 residues. The V and J ends lost 3 bases and 2 bases respectively, with 11 bases between them. The CDR3 nucleotides read TGTGCCAGCAGCCATGGAGACAACCCCTACGAGCAGTACTTC. Its translation is CASSHGDNPYEQYF.

The chain joins TRBV21-1 to TRBJ2-1; TRBD1 is the table's D call, not checked against the DNA. TRBV21-1 is a pseudogene. The CDR3 sequence is 15 residues long. Written as DNA, the CDR3 is TGTGCCAGCAGCACTCCGGGACGGGGGTTCAATGAGCAGTTCTTC. Its translation is CASSTPGRGFNEQFF.

This clonotype was counted a few times. This chain joins TRBV20-1 and TRBJ1-2, with D maybe TRBD1 (5 bases). CDR3 length: 14 amino acids. Germline CDR1 is DFQATT and CDR2 is SNEGSKA (reference sequence). Trimming left V 1 base short and J 3 bases short, with 12 bases between. The CDR3 protein is CSARGVQGYYGYTF. The CDR3 DNA follows: TGCAGTGCTAGAGGGGTCCAGGGCTACTATGGCTACACCTTC.

This clonotype was picked up a small number of times. The V and J genes are TRBV27 and TRBJ1-2; D gene uncertain. The CDR3 is made up of 13 amino acids. The V gene lost 3 bases and the J gene lost 5 bases, with 10 bases spanning the gap. Per germline, CDR1 MNHEY and CDR2 SMNVEV (reference sequence). The CDR3 loop reads CASSLTVLYGYTF. For the CDR3, the DNA is TGTGCCAGCAGTTTGACCGTGCTATATGGCTACACCTTC.

This clonotype was detected a few times. This chain joins TRBV5-1 and TRBJ2-7; 7 bases are shared with TRBD1. This CDR3 region has 15 residues. Germline lookup yields CDR1 SGHRS and CDR2 YFSETQ. Trimming at V came to 1 base and at J to 3 bases, leaving 7 bases not matched to a gene. Here the CDR3 reads CASSLLPRGSYEQYF. The CDR3 DNA reads as TGCGCCAGCAGCTTGTTACCCAGGGGGAGCTACGAGCAGTACTTC.

V usage is TRBV18 and J usage is TRBJ2-7; 12 nucleotides match TRBD1. There are 15 residues in the CDR3. Per germline, CDR1 KGHSH and CDR2 LQKENI. After removal of 3 bases from V and 4 bases from J, the junction contained 4 bases not matched to a gene. CDR3 loop: CASSPGQGARYEQYF. The DNA for the CDR3 is TGTGCCAGCTCACCGGGACAGGGGGCTCGGTACGAGCAGTACTTC.

This clonotype was counted at least ten times. The V call is TRBV12-3 or TRBV12-4, the J call TRBJ2-5; unclear D gene. The CDR3 length is 11 residues. The V and J ends lost 4 bases and 5 bases respectively, with 5 bases between them. CDR3 residues: CASSYSETQYF. The CDR3 nucleotides read TGTGCCAGCAGTTATTCTGAGACCCAGTACTTC.

The chain is built from TRBV27 and TRBJ2-3, with 7 bases that match TRBD1. Germline V gene sequence: CDR1 MNHEY, CDR2 SMNVEV (reference sequence). This CDR3 spans 16 amino acids. The trim removed 5 bases at V and 0 bases at J, leaving 8 bases unmatched. This CDR3 reads CASSRQGSSSTDTQYF. The CDR3 bases are TGTGCCAGCAGTCGACAGGGTTCTAGTAGCACAGATACGCAGTATTTT.

This sequence joins TRBV9 and TRBJ2-2, with D perhaps TRBD1 (5 bases). V was shortened by 0 bases and J by 3 bases, with 12 bases between the two germline ends. The CDR3 consists of 16 residues. Germline assignment: CDR1 SGDLS and CDR2 YYNGEE. CDR3 residues: CASSVEVRDYTGELFF. For the CDR3, the DNA is TGTGCCAGCAGCGTAGAGGTCAGGGATTACACCGGGGAGCTGTTTTTT.

This chain links TRBV7-2 with TRBJ1-1; D is possibly TRBD1 (6 bases). V gave up 2 bases and J gave up 4 bases, with 11 bases separating them. The CDR3 runs to 14 residues. Germline V gene lookup returns CDR1 SGHTA and CDR2 FQGNSA. The CDR3 protein is CASSLWGAGTEAFF. The DNA for the CDR3 is TGTGCCAGCAGCTTATGGGGGGCGGGCACTGAAGCTTTCTTT.

This clonotype was seen at least ten times. The chain links TRBV5-1 to TRBJ1-1; D is ambiguous. Deletions cut 0 bases from V and 7 bases from J, with 7 bases between. Germline CDR1 reads SGHRS; CDR2 reads YFSETQ. The CDR3 sequence is 12 residues long. The CDR3 loop is CASSLAGGEAFF. CDR3 nucleotide sequence: TGCGCCAGCAGCTTGGCTGGCGGTGAAGCTTTCTTT.

This clonotype was counted a few times. This sequence joins TRBV12-3 or TRBV12-4 and TRBJ2-5, with TRBD2 matching over 10 bases. The V gene end was trimmed by 6 bases and the J gene end by 5 bases; junction bases not matched to a gene: 15. CDR3 length: 17 residues. The CDR3 loop reads CASSRPALAGGNETQYF. The CDR3 nucleotides are TGTGCCAGCAGCCGTCCCGCCTTAGCGGGAGGAAACGAGACCCAGTACTTC.

The chain combines TRBV5-6 with TRBJ2-7, with D hard to call. Trimming cost V 8 bases and J 3 bases, with 12 bases left between them. The CDR3 consists of 12 residues. Germline lookup yields CDR1 SGHDT and CDR2 YYEEEE. CDR3 sequence: CASTGRYYEQYF. The CDR3 DNA is TGTGCCAGTACTGGGCGATACTACGAGCAGTACTTC.

Many counts were recorded for this clonotype. The chain carries TRBV12-3 or TRBV12-4 and TRBJ1-3; D unclear. This CDR3 region has 14 residues. Trimming pared 6 bases from V and 0 bases from J, leaving 9 bases between. Written as DNA, the CDR3 is TGTGCCAGCAGACCCACGAGCTCTGGAAACACCATATATTTT. It codes for CASRPTSSGNTIYF.

V usage is TRBV27 and J usage is TRBJ2-1; TRBD2 agrees at 13 bases. V lost 5 bases, J lost 8 bases, and 9 bases stayed unmatched. The CDR3 sequence is 16 residues long. In germline, CDR1 is MNHEY, CDR2 SMNVEV (reference sequence). The CDR3 protein is CASSTSTSGRAYEQFF. The DNA of the CDR3 is TGTGCCAGCAGTACGTCTACTAGCGGGAGGGCATATGAGCAGTTCTTC.

This clonotype was detected only a few times. The V gene is TRBV5-6, the J gene TRBJ2-3; TRBD2 aligns across 9 bases. CDR1 and CDR2 from the germline V gene are SGHDT and YYEEEE. The CDR3 runs to 17 residues. J was trimmed by 5 bases and V by 4 bases; bases with no gene match: 14. CDR3 bases: TGTGCCAGCAGCCGAGGGCCGATAGCGGGAGTCGGAGATACGCAGTATTTT. Its translation: CASSRGPIAGVGDTQYF. Together with reference TRBV5-6 and TRBJ2-3, the CDR3 gives the full variable domain: DAGVTQSPTHLIKTRGQQVTLRCSPKSGHDTVSWYQQALGQGPQFIFQYYEEEERQRGNFPDRFSGHQFPNYSSELNVNALLLGDSALYLCASSRGPIAGVGDTQYFGPGTRLTVL.

This sequence joins TRBV6-1 and TRBJ2-7; 9 bases fit TRBD1. Looked up from germline, CDR1 is MNHNS and CDR2 is SASEGT. There are 17 residues in the CDR3. Trimming took 4 bases from V and 3 from J; bases not matched to a gene: 13. CDR3 protein: CASSGPGTGNAIYEQYF. CDR3 DNA: TGTGCCAGCAGTGGTCCCGGGACAGGGAACGCTATCTACGAGCAGTACTTC.